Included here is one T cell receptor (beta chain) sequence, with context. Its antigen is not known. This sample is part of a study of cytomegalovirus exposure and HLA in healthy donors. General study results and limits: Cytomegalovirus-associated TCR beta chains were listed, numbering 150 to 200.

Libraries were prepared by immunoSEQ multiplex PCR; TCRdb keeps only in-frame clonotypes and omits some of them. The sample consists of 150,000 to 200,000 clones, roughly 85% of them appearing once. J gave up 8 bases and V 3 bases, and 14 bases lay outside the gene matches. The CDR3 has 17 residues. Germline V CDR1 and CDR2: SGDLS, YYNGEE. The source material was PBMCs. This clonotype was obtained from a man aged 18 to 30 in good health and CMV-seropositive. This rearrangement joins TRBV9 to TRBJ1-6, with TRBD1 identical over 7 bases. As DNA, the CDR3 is TGTGCCAGCAGCGGACTTCGGGACAGCGCCCGGGATTCACCCCTCCACTTT. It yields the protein CASSGLRDSARDSPLHF.